Detailed here is one T cell receptor beta chain. What it binds is not known. Looked up from germline, CDR1 is SNHLY and CDR2 is FYNNEI. The junction had 4 bases not matched to a gene; V was cut back by 4 bases and J by 2 bases. This CDR3 is 15 amino acids long. These data originate in a study of cytomegalovirus exposure and HLA in healthy donors. Sequencing was performed with immunoSEQ multiplex PCR; in TCRdb, only in-frame clones are kept and a portion is missing. In the table there are about 170,000 clones, about 83% of which are singletons. Among the 110 or so subjects of the validation cohort, separate from the roughly 650-subject first cohort, were the donors. Whole-study results and caveats: The study listed 150 to 200 cytomegalovirus-associated TCR beta chains. The TCR clusters that emerged in the first cohort tended, a later analysis found, to co-occur in the 120 or so validation repertoires. Reported performance of the classifier showed diagnosis of cytomegalovirus status with high specificity and sensitivity.

The chain is built from TRBV2 and TRBJ2-1, with 8 bases matching TRBD2. This clonotype was obtained from a young woman in good health and CMV-seronegative. Sequenced sample: PBMCs. DNA for the CDR3: TGTGCCAGCAGTGTCGGGCGGGGGGCCTACAATGAGCAGTTCTTC. This translates into CASSVGRGAYNEQFF.